The 14 T cell receptor beta chains listed next were all sequenced from one sample in a study of CD8 T cells in ankylosing spondylitis. TCRdb re-called the 5' RACE reads with MiXCR, one entry per CDR3 protein. Of under 250,000 distinct CDR3 sequences in the sample, roughly a tenth are singletons; the top ten hold 2.6%. The sequenced material came from blood, either unsorted or a sorted T cell fraction (not recorded which). The receptors shown here come from a male donor with ankylosing spondylitis or in good health (not recorded which).

This clonotype has at least ten counts. The chain carries TRBV3-1 and TRBJ1-2; D remains ambiguous. This CDR3 spans 16 amino acids. The germline V and J ends were trimmed by 2 bases and 4 bases, with 17 bases remaining between them. Germline values: CDR1 LGHDT, CDR2 YNNKEL (reference sequence). The chain's CDR3 is CASSQWSGAGSYGYTF. The CDR3 DNA follows: TGTGCCAGCAGCCAATGGAGTGGTGCGGGATCCTATGGCTACACCTTC.

The chain employs TRBV7-9 and TRBJ1-2; tentative D call: TRBD1 (6 bases). V lost 6 bases, J lost 2 bases, and 16 bases lay in between. Germline loops: CDR1 SEHNR, CDR2 FQNEAQ (reference sequence). The CDR3 extends over 15 amino acids. The CDR3 loop is CASSERTAFNYGYTF. The CDR3 DNA is TGTGCCAGCAGTGAACGGACAGCCTTCAACTATGGCTACACCTTC.

This chain uses TRBV11-2 with TRBJ2-1; 9 bases are shared with TRBD2. Germline assignment: CDR1 SGHAT and CDR2 FQNNGV. Trimming removed 0 bases from V and 8 bases from J; junction bases left unmatched: 8. The CDR3 spans 16 residues. The CDR3: CASSLDLRGRGYEQFF. CDR3 nucleotide sequence: TGTGCCAGCAGCTTAGACCTTCGCGGGAGGGGGTATGAGCAGTTCTTC. Filled out from reference TRBV11-2 and TRBJ2-1, the complete variable domain reads EAGVAQSPRYKIIEKRQSVAFWCNPISGHATLYWYQQILGQGPKLLIQFQNNGVVDDSQLPKDRFSAERLKGVDSTLKIQPAKLEDSAVYLCASSLDLRGRGYEQFFGPGTRLTVL.

This clonotype was counted ten times or more. The gene calls are TRBV10-3 and TRBJ2-3, with 8 bases that match TRBD2. This CDR3 region has 14 residues. J was trimmed by 3 bases and V by 3 bases; bases with no gene match: 2. Germline values: CDR1 ENHRY, CDR2 SYGVKD. The DNA of the CDR3 is TGTGCCATCAGTGACCCGGGAGGGACAGATACGCAGTATTTT. Its protein is CAISDPGGTDTQYF.

This rearrangement joins TRBV6-1 to TRBJ2-1, with a possible D match to TRBD1 (5 bases). Germline V CDR1 and CDR2: MNHNS, SASEGT. The CDR3 loop spans 13 amino acids. V was trimmed by 9 bases and J by 9 bases, leaving 18 bases between them. DNA of the CDR3: TGTGCCAGTTCCGGAGCAGGGTTCAGTGAGCAGTTCTTC. Its protein is CASSGAGFSEQFF.

Many counts were recorded for this clonotype. This chain connects TRBV5-1 to TRBJ1-6; a weak D match, TRBD1 (5 bases). The CDR3 sequence is 15 residues long. With 7 bases removed from V and 9 bases from J, the gap between germline ends came to 20 bases. Germline values: CDR1 SGHRS, CDR2 YFSETQ. CDR3 nucleotide sequence: TGCGCCAGCCGTGTGACTCAGGGCGGAGGTTCACCCCTCCACTTT. Its protein is CASRVTQGGGSPLHF.

This clonotype showed up many times. As DNA, the CDR3 is TGTGCCAGCAGCACCCTCCTGGCAGGCCGCTCCTACGAGCAGTACTTC. It is translated as CASSTLLAGRSYEQYF. The chain uses TRBV21-1 and TRBJ2-7; the DNA was not used to check the table's D call, TRBD2. TRBV21-1 is recorded as a pseudogene. The CDR3 is 16 amino acids.

In its sample, this clonotype was seen many times. V usage is TRBV19 and J usage is TRBJ2-7; D is uncertain. The germline CDR1 and CDR2 sequences are LNHDA and SQIVND (reference sequence). Deletions cut 3 bases from V and 4 bases from J, with 16 bases between. The CDR3 has 15 amino acids. In DNA, the CDR3 is TGTGCCAGTAGTATCGCCCCGGGTCAGCTGTACGAGCAGTACTTC. Its protein is CASSIAPGQLYEQYF.

This clonotype has ten or more counts. This sequence joins TRBV6-5 and TRBJ2-2; D perhaps matches TRBD1 (5 bases). CDR1 MNHEY and CDR2 SVGAGI come from the germline V gene. The V end lost 0 bases, the J end lost 8 bases, and 10 bases lay between the germline ends. CDR3 length: 14 amino acids. CDR3 DNA: TGTGCCAGCAGTTACTCGTGGGGCGGTGGGGAGCTGTTTTTT. This translates into CASSYSWGGGELFF.

This clonotype showed up many times. The gene calls are TRBV6-6 and TRBJ1-1; D perhaps matches TRBD1 (5 bases). The CDR3 is made up of 13 amino acids. Trimming stripped 6 bases from V and 4 bases from J, with 12 bases between. Germline loops: CDR1 MNHNY, CDR2 SVGAGI (reference sequence). The CDR3, as DNA: TGTGCCAGCAGAGCAGGGTATGGCACTGAAGCTTTCTTT. This codes for CASRAGYGTEAFF.

This rearrangement joins TRBV7-2 to TRBJ1-5; D unresolved. Germline CDR1 is SGHTA and CDR2 is FQGNSA. V was trimmed by 1 base and J by 3 bases, leaving 4 bases between them. The CDR3 is 13 amino acids. CDR3 sequence (DNA): TGTGCCAGCAGCTTAGGGTTCAATCAGCCCCAGCATTTT. Translating it yields CASSLGFNQPQHF.

This clonotype was recorded at least ten times. The chain couples TRBV5-1 to TRBJ2-7, with D maybe TRBD2 (6 bases). Trimming took off 1 base at V and 6 bases at J, with 17 bases between the two ends. Germline V gives CDR1 SGHRS, CDR2 YFSETQ. The CDR3 totals 15 residues. The CDR3 nucleotides are TGCGCCAGCAGCTTGAATACTAGCCCCGGCAGCGAGCAGTACTTC. This sequence encodes CASSLNTSPGSEQYF.

This clonotype has at least ten counts. The V call is TRBV2, the J call TRBJ2-7, with TRBD2 matching over 12 bases. V lost 10 bases, J lost 2 bases, and 12 bases stayed unmatched. Germline CDR1 reads SNHLY; CDR2 reads FYNNEI. This CDR3 has 16 residues. The CDR3, as DNA: TGTGCCATCCCGACTAGCGGGAGAGCGAAACCCTACGAGCAGTACTTC. As protein: CAIPTSGRAKPYEQYF.

This clonotype was counted at least ten times. The chain recombines TRBV11-2 with TRBJ2-5; 9 positions agree with TRBD1. Germline CDR1 SGHAT, CDR2 FQNNGV. The CDR3 covers 15 residues. The junction had 9 bases not matched to a gene; V was cut back by 5 bases and J by 5 bases. CDR3 nucleotides: TGTGCCAGCAGCACCCGACAGGGGGGGACGGAGACCCAGTACTTC. It translates to CASSTRQGGTETQYF.